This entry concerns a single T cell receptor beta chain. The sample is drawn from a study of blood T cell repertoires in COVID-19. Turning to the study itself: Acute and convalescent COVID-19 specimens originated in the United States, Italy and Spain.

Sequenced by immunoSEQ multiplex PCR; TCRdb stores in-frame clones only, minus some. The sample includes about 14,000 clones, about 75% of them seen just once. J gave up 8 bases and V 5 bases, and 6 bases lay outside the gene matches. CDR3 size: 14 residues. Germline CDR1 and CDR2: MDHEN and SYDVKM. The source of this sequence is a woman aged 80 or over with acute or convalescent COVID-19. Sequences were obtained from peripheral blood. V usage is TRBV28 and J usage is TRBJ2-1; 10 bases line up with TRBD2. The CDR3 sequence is CASSHQRGGYEQFF. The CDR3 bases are TGTGCCAGCAGTCACCAGCGGGGGGGCTATGAGCAGTTCTTC.